This T cell receptor beta chain is from a study of Tregs in tolerant kidney transplant recipients. Study conclusions and caveats: Biological reproducibility was not directly addressed, but technical replication error appeared minimal. Donor-specific Treg expansion exceeded global Treg expansion in tolerant patients, suggesting antigen drive. Nucleotide sequences could not be compared across some patients' samples due to primer changes.

CD4+CD25+CD127- Tregs, CD4+CD25- non-Tregs, CD4 and CD8 cells were sorted. Sequenced by immunoSEQ multiplex PCR; TCRdb stores in-frame clones only, minus some. The table has 110,000 or so clones, around 87% seen once; the top ten hold just under 0.35%. On this clone itself: The target antigen is unknown.

CDR1 and CDR2 from the germline V gene are SQVTM and ANQGSEA. CDR3 length equals 13 residues. V was shortened by 6 bases and J by 2 bases, with 12 bases between the two germline ends. The sequencing here drew on CD4+ T cells from blood, taken before the transplant. This clonotype originated in a human donor who received a combined kidney and bone marrow transplant. The rearrangement joins TRBV29-1 to TRBJ2-3, with D tentatively TRBD2 (5 bases). CDR3 DNA: TGCAGCGTGACGGGGTTTTCCACAGATACGCAGTATTTT. Amino acids: CSVTGFSTDTQYF.